This TCR beta chain emerged from a study of T-cell reconstitution after alpha-beta-depleted transplantation in children. This clonotype was picked up a small number of times. Preparation of the TCRbeta library involved a method that used unique molecular identifiers. One entry per CDR3 protein, called by TCRdb with MiXCR from the PCR reads. The sample lists 500,000 or so distinct CDR3 sequences, approximately 32% seen once, with less than 2.5% in the top ten. Source: PBMCs from the stem cell graft donor, taken from the stem cell graft. The sequence came from a human donor who donated a stem cell graft to a child with aplastic anemia.

Written as DNA, the CDR3 is TGTGCCAGCAGCCAGTTAGGACAGCTTAATGAAAAACTGTTTTTT. Translating gives CASSQLGQLNEKLFF. The chain carries TRBV7-8 and TRBJ1-4; D perhaps matches TRBD1 (6 bases). Trimming took off 5 bases at V and 4 bases at J, with 14 bases between the two ends. Germline values: CDR1 SGHVS, CDR2 FQNEAQ. The CDR3 totals 15 residues. The variable domain in full, with the rest retrieved from reference TRBV7-8 and TRBJ1-4, is GAGVSQSPRYKVAKRGQDVALRCDPISGHVSLFWYQQALGQGPEFLTYFQNEAQLDKSGLPSDRFFAERPEGSVSTLKIQRTQQEDSAVYLCASSQLGQLNEKLFFGSGTQLSVL.